The 32 T cell receptor gamma chains given below trace back to one sample, sequenced in a study of Vγ9Vδ2 T cells in congenital toxoplasmosis. TRGC- and TRDC-specific primers primed one-tube template-switch reverse transcription to make cDNA. The TRGC primer was designed to target TRGC1 and TRGC2 alike. TCRdb re-called the reads using CATT. The data contain about 280 gamma-chain clones, over 2% of them singletons. Input material: gamma-delta T cells from blood. The receptors were sampled from a child under 10 years old born to a mother with Toxoplasma gondii infection during pregnancy, either congenitally infected or uninfected (not recorded which).

Note on this clone: TCRdb has a much larger clone's protein, which differs at residue 5 from the translation of this DNA, likely because of a read error; what is shown is the protein translated from the DNA. The V gene is TRGV4, the J gene TRGJ1 or TRGJ2. The CDR3 spans 12 residues. Trimming cost V 6 bases and J 5 bases; bases outside gene matches: 7. Germline V lookup: CDR1 EGSTGY, CDR2 YDSYTSSV. The DNA of the CDR3 is TGTGCCACCTGGAGCAGGCATTATAAGAAACTCTTT. This gives the protein CATWSRHYKKLF.

In its sample, this clone is large. The rearrangement links TRGV9 to TRGJP2. J gave up 5 bases and V 0 bases, and 6 bases lay outside the gene matches. Germline loops: CDR1 GITISATS, CDR2 ISYDGTV (reference sequence). The CDR3 loop spans 15 amino acids. The CDR3 DNA follows: TGTGCCTTGTGGGAGGTGCATCCGAGTGATTGGATCAAGACGTTT. This gives the protein CALWEVHPSDWIKTF.

This clone was seen a few times. A read error likely explains why the TCRdb protein, taken from a much larger clone, differs from this DNA's translation at residue 3; the protein shown is translated from the DNA. This chain uses TRGV9 with TRGJP. This CDR3 is built from 15 residues. Germline CDR1 reads GITISATS; CDR2 reads ISYDGTV (reference sequence). CDR3 DNA: TGTGCCTCGTGGGAGCAAGAGTTGGGCAAAAAAATCAAGGTATTT. It yields the protein CASWEQELGKKIKVF.

This clone is classed as large (0.1 to 1%). This rearrangement joins TRGV10 to TRGJ1 or TRGJ2. TRGV10 is annotated as an ORF whose role is uncertain. The junction had 7 bases not matched to a gene; V was cut back by 8 bases and J by 8 bases. This CDR3 region has 11 residues. The CDR3 loop is CAAWDLDKKLF. The CDR3 bases are TGTGCTGCGTGGGACCTCGATAAGAAACTCTTT.

Note on this clone: This DNA translates differently at residue 7 from the TCRdb protein, which is that of a much larger clone; a read error is likely, and the protein shown is the DNA's own translation. The rearrangement joins TRGV10 to TRGJ1 or TRGJ2. TRGV10 is classed as an ORF, of uncertain function. The CDR3 consists of 11 residues. V lost 8 bases, J lost 11 bases, and 10 bases stayed unmatched. The CDR3 region has the DNA TGTGCTGCGTGGGATACTAAGGAGAAACTCTTT. This gives the protein CAAWDTKEKLF.

Turning to this clone: TCRdb's protein for this DNA is that of a much larger clone and differs from the translation at residue 5, likely a read error; the protein shown is the DNA translation. The rearrangement links TRGV4 to TRGJP2. V lost 12 bases to trimming and J lost 1 base; unmatched junction nucleotides: 8. CDR1 is EGSTGY, CDR2 YDSYTSSV, per germline. The CDR3 spans 13 residues. CDR3 loop: CAAFLSSDWIKTF. CDR3 coding DNA: TGTGCCGCATTTCTTAGTAGTGATTGGATCAAGACGTTT.

Within the sample, this clone is large (0.1 to 1%). The chain carries TRGV2 and TRGJ1 or TRGJ2. The V and J ends lost 5 bases and 0 bases, in that order; junction bases with no gene match: 1. CDR3 length equals 12 residues. Germline V gives CDR1 EGSNGY, CDR2 YDSYNSKV. CDR3 sequence (DNA): TGTGCCACCTGGGCGAATTATTATAAGAAACTCTTT. This sequence encodes CATWANYYKKLF.

Within the sample, this clone is large. This chain joins TRGV4 and TRGJ1 or TRGJ2. The junction had 9 bases not matched to a gene; V was cut back by 0 bases and J by 10 bases. Germline values: CDR1 EGSTGY, CDR2 YDSYTSSV. The CDR3 sequence is 13 residues long. CDR3 nucleotides: TGTGCCACCTGGGATGGGCCGGCTTTGAAGAAACTCTTT. Residues: CATWDGPALKKLF.

This clone qualifies as large. The chain employs TRGV9 and TRGJP. V was pared by 5 bases and J by 7 bases, with 5 bases of the junction left unmatched. The CDR3 is 15 residues long. The germline CDR1 and CDR2 sequences are GITISATS and ISYDGTV (reference sequence). CDR3 in amino acids: CALWVLELGKKIKVF. The CDR3 region has the DNA TGTGCCTTGTGGGTTTTGGAGTTGGGCAAAAAAATCAAGGTATTT.

This clone came up a few times. This likely reflects a read error, since a far larger clone is one base away. The chain carries TRGV4 and TRGJ1 or TRGJ2. CDR1 EGSTGY and CDR2 YDSYTSSV come from the germline V gene. This CDR3 is 14 amino acids long. This CDR3 is CATWDFGFQYKKLF. The CDR3 bases are TGTGCCACATGGGATTTTGGTTTTCAATATAAGAAACTCTTT.

This clone qualifies as medium-sized. The chain is built from TRGV2 and TRGJ1 or TRGJ2. The V gene end was trimmed by 1 base and the J gene end by 3 bases; junction bases not matched to a gene: 6. CDR3 length equals 14 residues. Germline CDR1 is EGSNGY and CDR2 is YDSYNSKV. CDR3 coding DNA: TGTGCCACCTGGGACGGACCGAGTTATTATAAGAAACTCTTT. It yields the protein CATWDGPSYYKKLF.

In its sample, this clone ranks as large. The gene calls are TRGV10 and TRGJP2. TRGV10 is identified as an open reading frame with a role that is uncertain. J lost 5 bases, V lost 8 bases, and 15 bases had no gene match. The CDR3 has 16 amino acids. As DNA, the CDR3 is TGTGCTGCGTGGGATTGCAATGTCGCCAGTGATTGGATCAAGACGTTT. This encodes CAAWDCNVASDWIKTF.

This clone has only a few counts. The protein recorded in TCRdb matches a much larger clone and deviates from this DNA's translation at residue 16, suggesting a read error; the protein here is obtained by translating the DNA. The chain employs TRGV3 and TRGJP1. CDR1 is VTNTFY and CDR2 is YDVSTARD in the germline V gene (reference sequence). The CDR3 extends over 17 amino acids. CDR3 region: CATWDGGRNTTGWFKLF. For the CDR3, the DNA is TGTGCCACCTGGGACGGGGGACGCAATACCACTGGTTGGTTCAAGTTATTT.

Points on this clone: The TCRdb protein comes from a much larger clone and disagrees with this DNA's translation at residue 13, likely due to a read error; the protein given here is derived from the DNA. The genes are TRGV2 and TRGJP1. The CDR3 runs 17 residues. Per germline, CDR1 EGSNGY and CDR2 YDSYNSKV. DNA of the CDR3: TGTGCCACCTGGGACGGGGGACGCAATACCACTGGTTTGTTCAAGATATTT. Its translation is CATWDGGRNTTGLFKIF.

The rearrangement uses TRGV9 and TRGJ1 or TRGJ2. TCRdb records no J gene; here it was assigned by comparing the DNA to germline. The CDR3 sequence is 11 residues long. Germline assignment: CDR1 GITISATS and CDR2 ISYDGTV (reference sequence). V gave up 0 bases and J gave up 12 bases; unmatched junction bases: 5. CDR3 DNA sequence: TGTGCCTTGTGGGAGGTGCACGGGAAACTCTTT. Translating it yields CALWEVHGKLF.

This clone is deemed large (0.1 to 1%). V gene TRGV8 combines with J gene TRGJ1 or TRGJ2. This CDR3 comprises 13 residues. Germline lookup yields CDR1 VENAVY and CDR2 YDSYNSRV. The J segment lost 5 bases and the V segment lost 2 bases, leaving 6 bases of the junction unmatched. CDR3 region: CATWDKLNYKKLF. CDR3 nucleotides: TGTGCCACCTGGGATAAATTGAATTATAAGAAACTCTTT.

Note on this clone: TCRdb's protein for this DNA is that of a much larger clone and differs from the translation at residue 3, likely a read error; the protein shown is the DNA translation. The genes are TRGV4 and TRGJ1 or TRGJ2. The CDR3 contains 13 residues. Looked up from germline, CDR1 is EGSTGY and CDR2 is YDSYTSSV. The CDR3 is CAPWDGGYYKKLF. CDR3 coding DNA: TGTGCCCCCTGGGATGGGGGATATTATAAGAAACTCTTT.

The V gene is TRGV9, the J gene TRGJP1. Germline V gene data show CDR1 as GITISATS and CDR2 as ISYDGTV (reference sequence). This CDR3 spans 19 amino acids. With 7 bases clipped from V and 6 bases from J, the junction kept 26 bases outside the gene matches. For the CDR3, the DNA is TGTGCCTTGTGTCACCTGAGGGGACGACGGGGCACGGCTGGTTGGTTCAAGATATTT. It is translated as CALCHLRGRRGTAGWFKIF.

On this clone: The protein TCRdb lists belongs to a much larger clone and differs from this DNA's translation at residue 15, which points to a read error; the protein shown is made from the DNA. The chain employs TRGV8 and TRGJP1. CDR1 and CDR2 from the germline V gene are VENAVY and YDSYNSRV. The CDR3 spans 16 residues. The CDR3 spells CATWDFKSTTGWFKLF. The CDR3 DNA follows: TGTGCCACCTGGGATTTCAAGTCTACCACTGGTTGGTTCAAGTTATTT.

This clone has more than one count but fewer than ten. The protein recorded in TCRdb matches a much larger clone and deviates from this DNA's translation at residue 7, suggesting a read error; the protein here is obtained by translating the DNA. The chain couples TRGV8 to TRGJ1 or TRGJ2. The CDR3 totals 14 residues. V was pared by 0 bases and J by 7 bases, with 9 bases of the junction left unmatched. CDR1 and CDR2 from the germline V gene are VENAVY and YDSYNSRV. The CDR3 DNA sequence: TGTGCCACCTGGGATAGGTCAGAAGGATATAAGAAACTCTTT. Protein: CATWDRSEGYKKLF.

This clone appeared a few times. TCRdb's protein for this DNA is that of a much larger clone and differs from the translation at residue 8, likely a read error; the protein shown is the DNA translation. This sequence joins TRGV9 and TRGJP. The CDR3 runs 17 residues. CDR1 is GITISATS and CDR2 is ISYDGTV in the germline V gene (reference sequence). The V and J ends lost 3 bases and 7 bases, in that order; junction bases with no gene match: 9. The CDR3 DNA reads as TGTGCCTTGTGGGAGCCCACCTGGGAGTTGGGCAAAAAAATCAAGGTATTT. Translation gives CALWEPTWELGKKIKVF.

Concerning this clone: TCRdb's entry gives the protein of a much larger clone, which mismatches this DNA's translation at residue 14, likely from a read error; the protein reported here is translated from the DNA. The rearrangement joins TRGV1 to TRGJ1 or TRGJ2. TRGV1 counts as an open reading frame of uncertain function. This CDR3 has 16 amino acids. CDR3 nucleotides: TGTGCCACCTGGGACAGTTGCAGCCGCTTTTATTATAAGAACCTCTTT. This sequence encodes CATWDSCSRFYYKNLF.

This clone was seen only a few times. TCRdb records a much larger clone's protein for this DNA, with a difference at residue 6 that likely arises from a read error; the protein given is the translation of the DNA. The chain carries TRGV10 and TRGJP2. The J gene is absent in TCRdb and was assigned here via DNA matching to germline. TRGV10 is noted as an ORF with a role that remains uncertain. The V segment lost 8 bases and the J segment 7 bases; nucleotides outside the gene matches: 8. The CDR3 extends over 13 amino acids. CDR3 bases: TGTGCTGCGTGGGATCCGAATGATTGGATCAAGACGTTT. Protein: CAAWDPNDWIKTF.

Relative to its sample, this clone is large. The J gene is TRGJP, the V gene TRGV9. The CDR3 is made up of 14 amino acids. The J segment lost 9 bases and the V segment lost 4 bases, leaving 3 bases of the junction unmatched. Germline CDR1 GITISATS, CDR2 ISYDGTV (reference sequence). Written as DNA, the CDR3 is TGTGCCTTGTGGGACGGGTTGGGCAAAAAAATCAAGGTATTT. It is translated as CALWDGLGKKIKVF.

This clone was found a few times. A far larger clone is off by one base, so a read error is likely. V usage is TRGV2 and J usage is TRGJ1 or TRGJ2. TCRdb carries no J gene annotation; the J gene was assigned here by matching the DNA with germline. There are 13 residues in the CDR3. Germline values: CDR1 EGSNGY, CDR2 YDSYNSKV. The CDR3 reads CATWDGHYYKKLF. The CDR3 DNA sequence: TGTGCGACCTGGGACGGGCATTATTATAAGAAACTCTTT.

This clone was picked up a small number of times. A far larger clone lies a single base away; this is likely a read error. Other DNA sequences in the same sample also yield this CDR3. The rearrangement uses TRGV9 and TRGJ1 or TRGJ2. The CDR3 totals 11 residues. From germline, CDR1 is GITISATS and CDR2 ISYDGTV (reference sequence). In DNA, the CDR3 is TGTGCCTTATGGGAAGGAGATAAGAAACTCTTT. It is translated as CALWEGDKKLF.

By share of the sample, this clone is hyperexpanded. The chain combines TRGV9 with TRGJ1 or TRGJ2. CDR3 length: 16 residues. Per the germline V gene, CDR1 is GITISATS and CDR2 is ISYDGTV (reference sequence). J gave up 3 bases and V 4 bases, and 15 bases lay outside the gene matches. The CDR3 DNA follows: TGTGCCTTGTGGGATCTTCGAAATCAGGCTTATTATAAGAAACTCTTT. It translates to CALWDLRNQAYYKKLF.

This clone ranks as large. The gene calls are TRGV5P and TRGJ1 or TRGJ2. TRGV5P is flagged as a pseudogene. CDR3 size: 13 residues. This chain's CDR3 is CATWGDLYYKKLF. In DNA, the CDR3 is TGTGCCACCTGGGGCGACCTCTATTATAAGAAACTCTTT.

For this clone: The protein that TCRdb holds for this DNA derives from a much larger clone and differs from the translated DNA at residue 8, which likely indicates a read error; the protein shown here is translated from the DNA. This rearrangement joins TRGV4 to TRGJP1. V lost 0 bases, J lost 3 bases, and 4 bases stayed unmatched. Germline CDR1 EGSTGY, CDR2 YDSYTSSV. CDR3 length: 15 amino acids. CDR3 protein: CATWDGLPTGWFKIF. As DNA, the CDR3 is TGTGCCACCTGGGATGGGCTACCCACTGGTTGGTTCAAGATATTT.

Of note for this clone: TCRdb's protein for this DNA is that of a much larger clone and differs from the translation at residue 9, likely a read error; the protein shown is the DNA translation. This chain links TRGV3 with TRGJ1 or TRGJ2. The germline V gene encodes CDR1 VTNTFY and CDR2 YDVSTARD (reference sequence). The CDR3 has 12 amino acids. Trimming at V came to 3 bases and at J to 10 bases, leaving 9 bases not matched to a gene. CDR3 sequence reads: CATWDPRAKKLF. CDR3 sequence (DNA): TGTGCCACCTGGGACCCTCGTGCGAAGAAACTCTTT.

By its share, this clone is medium-sized (0.01 to 0.1%). The gene calls are TRGV4 and TRGJ1 or TRGJ2. This CDR3 is built from 11 residues. Germline V gene data show CDR1 as EGSTGY and CDR2 as YDSYTSSV. After removal of 2 bases from V and 7 bases from J, the junction contained 2 bases not matched to a gene. The CDR3, as DNA: TGTGCCACCTGGGATGCCTATAAGAAACTCTTT. Translated: CATWDAYKKLF.

This clone was observed a handful of times. The mismatch at residue 8 between this DNA's translation and the TCRdb protein of a much larger clone likely reflects a read error; the protein shown is translated from the DNA. The rearrangement uses TRGV8 and TRGJ1 or TRGJ2. The CDR3 covers 12 residues. Germline V gene lookup returns CDR1 VENAVY and CDR2 YDSYNSRV. The J segment lost 12 bases and the V segment lost 6 bases, leaving 14 bases of the junction unmatched. The CDR3 nucleotides are TGTGCCACCTGGCCCGAGCCCAATATGAAACTCTTT. The encoded protein is CATWPEPNMKLF.